Shown below are 5 T cell receptor beta chains from a single sample sequenced in a study of preoperative IRX-2 immunotherapy in early breast cancer. Treatment given: preoperative locoregional IRX-2 cytokine immunotherapy. TCRdb's copy holds only in-frame clones and misses some; the assay was immunoSEQ multiplex PCR. Of 20,000 to 30,000 clones listed, approximately 72% are singletons. The sequencing used lymph node tissue, collected after IRX-2 immunotherapy. Receptors were obtained from a human donor with breast cancer.

This rearrangement joins TRBV6-8 to TRBJ2-7, with 7 positions matching TRBD2. This CDR3 comprises 17 residues. Germline V CDR1 and CDR2: MNHGY, SAAAGT. V lost 0 bases and J lost 2; bases outside the gene matches: 10. CDR3 residues: CASSYSSGTKSPYEQYF. The CDR3 DNA reads as TGTGCCAGCAGTTACTCTTCCGGGACTAAGTCCCCCTACGAGCAGTACTTC.

This chain uses TRBV7-5 with TRBJ2-7; TRBD2 is taken as the D call from the table, unchecked against the DNA. TRBV7-5 is deemed a pseudogene. The CDR3 totals 15 residues. The CDR3 bases are TGTGCCAGCAGTTGGACTAGCGGGAGCGCTTACGAGCAGTACTTC. This codes for CASSWTSGSAYEQYF.

The V gene is TRBV18, the J gene TRBJ2-1; TRBD1 is a possible D gene (5 bases). This CDR3 comprises 13 residues. The germline CDR1 and CDR2 sequences are KGHSH and LQKENI. V was clipped by 6 bases and J by 3 bases, with 9 bases between them. The CDR3 DNA is TGTGCCAGCTCCCCCACAGGCTACAATGAGCAGTTCTTC. Its protein product is CASSPTGYNEQFF.

This clone showed up just a few times. This chain links TRBV6-8 with TRBJ1-3; D gene uncertain. The CDR3 spans 17 residues. The germline gives CDR1 MNHGY, CDR2 SAAAGT. Trimming removed 0 bases from V and 4 bases from J, with 16 bases in between. CDR3 nucleotides: TGTGCCAGCAGTTACTCGATGAGTTGGGGTGCCGGAAACACCATATATTTT. Translating gives CASSYSMSWGAGNTIYF.

By sample share, this clone is medium-sized. Different DNA sequences within this sample yield the same CDR3. This rearrangement joins TRBV11-3 to TRBJ1-5; 7 bases are a match to TRBD1. V lost 5 bases to trimming and J lost 1 base; unmatched junction nucleotides: 2. CDR3 length: 14 amino acids. Germline V gene data show CDR1 as SGHNT and CDR2 as YENEEA. The CDR3 bases are TGTGCCAGCAGCCTACAGGGGAGCAATCAGCCCCAGCATTTT. It is translated as CASSLQGSNQPQHF.